This T cell receptor beta chain was found in a study of Ad26.COV2.S vaccination and SARS-CoV-2 variants (dated by TCRdb to the early 2020s). With respect to the entire study: Donors in the vaccine arm were drawn from COV1001, a phase I-IIa trial of Ad26.COV2.S in healthy adults that was multicentre, randomized, double-blind and placebo-controlled. Throughout the experiments and outcome assessment, investigators stayed blinded to trial group allocation. Ad26.COV2.S was administered intramuscularly at a dose of 5x10^10 or 1x10^11 viral particles, either as one shot or as two shots given 56 days apart. Participants in the trial were split at random into five groups of five each, receiving low-dose or high-dose Ad26.COV2.S once or twice, or else placebo on both occasions. The TCR-sequenced set comprised approximately 32 samples: around 20 Ad26.COV2.S vaccine recipients, 5 placebo recipients and 8 SARS-CoV-2 convalescent individuals. TCRbeta repertoire sequencing was used to assess the specificity and breadth of SARS-CoV-2-reactive T cell receptors after Ad26.COV2.S vaccination. What the work shows at the level of the full study, not this receptor alone: Vaccine and placebo recipients had similar non-spike TCR breadth, a finding consistent with the vaccine containing only spike. Compared with placebo recipients, Ad26.COV2.S recipients showed higher spike-specific TCR breadth (P = 0.0014). Comparing responses between vaccine doses or regimens was not something the study was powered to do. After vaccination, substantial breadth of spike-specific CD8+ and CD4+ T cell responses was reported. The authors noted that the TCR breadth and depth analyses may have underestimated total T cell responses.

Points on this clone: Its antigen is not yet known. Per-base qualities were not stored, and no clone one base away is much larger.

What this sample's treatment or condition label stands for: 15 to 20 received Ad26.COV2.S at low or high dose, single or two shots; about 5 received placebo; per-sample allocation not given. For vaccine and placebo recipients, repertoires were sequenced using samples collected on day 63 after the first injection. In Cohort 1b, about two dozen adults aged 18-55 years were enrolled at a single site in Boston, USA, between 29 July and 7 August 2020. Ad26.COV2.S was a replication-incompetent adenovirus type 26 vector that expressed a prefusion-stabilized SARS-CoV-2 spike protein derived from the original Wuhan strain. V has 4 bases trimmed and J has 11 bases trimmed; junction bases matching no gene number 10. Including cysteine and phenylalanine, the CDR3 has 14 amino acids. Just the 42-base CDR3 DNA is kept, in frame starting at base 1. The germline V gene (reference sequence) sets CDR1 to GTSNPN and CDR2 to SVGIG.

The immunoSEQ Assay was used to sequence TCRbeta CDR3 regions. After extraction, genomic DNA underwent amplification by bias-controlled multiplex PCR, followed by high-throughput sequencing. In the source study's methods: To quantify the absolute abundance of every unique TCRbeta CDR3 region, sequences were collapsed and filtered. T cell fraction was estimated by normalization of TCRbeta template counts to usable DNA, with usable DNA being measured through amplification of reference genes present in all nucleated cells. Repertoire TCRs were annotated as SARS-CoV-2-specific by exact matching of V gene, CDR3 amino acid sequence and J gene to a known reactive TCR set. The reference SARS-CoV-2 TCR set came from MIRA and was filtered for enrichment in COVID-19-positive ImmuneCODE repertoires, removing public or cross-reactive TCRs. Based on the MIRA antigens, annotated TCRs were further analysed at the level of specific ORF or position within ORF. Depth was the summed frequency of annotated unique rearrangements, while breadth was defined as annotated unique rearrangements over total unique productive rearrangements. TCR breadth was compared between groups using two-sided Wilcoxon rank-sum tests. TCRdb's version of the immuneACCESS table is confined to in-frame rearrangements and falls short of the full clone set. An unresolved V gene accounts for under half of the shortfall where checked; the remainder is of unknown origin. Clone size and V and J calls were adopted from that table, with D and trimming inferred from the DNA. For this sample the table gives over 400,000 clones, of which 89% were detected only once. The ten most abundant clones make up just over 2.5% of the sample.

The chain is made from TRBV30 and TRBJ1-6, with 8 bases matching TRBD1. The sample was peripheral blood, taken in a trial of Ad26.COV2.S vaccine versus placebo. The sequence came from a person between 18 and 59 years old who received the Ad26.COV2.S COVID-19 vaccine or a placebo. The bases are TGTGCCTGGACCCAGACAGGGGACGGTACACCCCTCCACTTT. It encodes CAWTQTGDGTPLHF.